This entry lists 9 T cell receptor beta chains sequenced from one sample in a study of CD8+CD57+ T cells in acquired aplastic anemia. Only patients with CD8+CD57+ cell expansion on flow cytometry were chosen for sequencing. The template for TCR beta VDJ and CDR3 sequence profiling was genomic DNA. TCRdb processed the reads anew with MiXCR; each CDR3 protein has one entry. The sample includes 210,000 or so distinct CDR3 sequences, around 50% of them seen just once. The sample consisted of sorted CD4+, CD8+, or CD8+CD57+ T cells (not recorded which) from PBMCs. The source is a human donor with aplastic anemia.

This chain uses TRBV7-2 with TRBJ1-6; 7 positions agree with TRBD1. This CDR3 contains 15 residues. V lost 5 bases to trimming and J lost 10 bases; unmatched junction nucleotides: 11. Germline CDR1 is SGHTA and CDR2 is FQGNSA. The CDR3 coding sequence is TGTGCCAGCAGCCAGTACGGGACAGCGGTCTCACCCCTCCACTTT. Its protein product is CASSQYGTAVSPLHF.

Ten or more counts support this clonotype. J is TRBJ2-7 and V is TRBV7-9; TRBD2 agrees at 8 bases. CDR3 length: 15 amino acids. The germline V gene has CDR1 SEHNR and CDR2 FQNEAQ (reference sequence). Trimming removed 7 bases from V and 3 bases from J; junction bases left unmatched: 11. In DNA form, the CDR3 reads TGTGCCAGCACCCCGCGAACGGGGGGGTACTACGAGCAGTACTTC. Translating it yields CASTPRTGGYYEQYF.

This clonotype appeared a few times. A much larger clone sits a single nucleotide away, making a read error possible. The rearrangement links TRBV7-3 to TRBJ2-7; D remains ambiguous. Germline CDR1 and CDR2: SGHTA and FQGTGA. The CDR3 is 14 amino acids. The V end lost 0 bases, the J end lost 7 bases, and 13 bases lay between the germline ends. As DNA, the CDR3 is TGTGCCAGCAGCTTAACCTCAGGTGGCGATGAGCAGTACTTC. It specifies CASSLTSGGDEQYF.

This clonotype was picked up a small number of times. In nucleotides, the CDR3 is TGTGCCACCAGCAATCAGGACAGGGAAAGGTCCTACGAGCAGTACTTC. It yields the protein CATSNQDRERSYEQYF. The chain uses TRBV15 and TRBJ2-7, with 8 bases identical to TRBD1. J was trimmed by 1 base and V by 4 bases; bases with no gene match: 9. The CDR3 runs to 16 residues. Germline V gives CDR1 LNHNV, CDR2 YYDKDF (reference sequence).

There are many counts of this clonotype. The chain uses TRBV2 and TRBJ2-1, with 9 bases lining up with TRBD2. V was pared by 6 bases and J by 4 bases, with 7 bases of the junction left unmatched. Germline V lookup: CDR1 SNHLY, CDR2 FYNNEI. The CDR3 runs 15 residues. The DNA for the CDR3 is TGTGCCAGCAGGGAGGGAGCGGGGGGTTACAATGAGCAGTTCTTC. Translating gives CASREGAGGYNEQFF.

The chain employs TRBV2 and TRBJ2-5; weak D call: TRBD2 (6 bases). The V end lost 4 bases, the J end lost 3 bases, and 12 bases lay between the germline ends. CDR1 and CDR2 (germline): SNHLY, FYNNEI. This CDR3 is built from 14 residues. The DNA of the CDR3 is TGTGCCAGCAGTGGGGGGACTCAGGAAGAGACCCAGTACTTC. It is translated as CASSGGTQEETQYF.

The sample holds one count of this clonotype. J is TRBJ2-7 and V is TRBV7-2; no clear D. Trimming stripped 4 bases from V and 3 bases from J, with 10 bases between. Germline-derived CDR1 and CDR2 are SGHTA and FQGNSA. This CDR3 spans 13 amino acids. In nucleotides, the CDR3 is TGTGCCAGCAGCTCCATACGTCTCTACGAGCAGTACTTC. Protein: CASSSIRLYEQYF.

V usage is TRBV7-2 and J usage is TRBJ1-6, with D maybe TRBD1 (5 bases). This CDR3 region has 13 residues. CDR1 SGHTA and CDR2 FQGNSA come from the germline V gene. V gave up 1 base and J gave up 15 bases, with 13 bases separating them. CDR3 loop: CASSLEGQGVLHF. The CDR3 nucleotides read TGTGCCAGCAGCTTAGAAGGACAAGGGGTCCTCCACTTT.

This clonotype was counted ten times or more. The chain has TRBV2 and TRBJ1-1, with TRBD1 as a possible D gene (6 bases). Looked up from germline, CDR1 is SNHLY and CDR2 is FYNNEI. V dropped 4 bases and J dropped 3 bases, with 18 bases sitting between them. The CDR3 length is 16 residues. This chain's CDR3 is CASSAATGAGYTEAFF. The DNA for the CDR3 is TGTGCCAGCAGTGCCGCCACGGGGGCCGGGTACACTGAAGCTTTCTTT.